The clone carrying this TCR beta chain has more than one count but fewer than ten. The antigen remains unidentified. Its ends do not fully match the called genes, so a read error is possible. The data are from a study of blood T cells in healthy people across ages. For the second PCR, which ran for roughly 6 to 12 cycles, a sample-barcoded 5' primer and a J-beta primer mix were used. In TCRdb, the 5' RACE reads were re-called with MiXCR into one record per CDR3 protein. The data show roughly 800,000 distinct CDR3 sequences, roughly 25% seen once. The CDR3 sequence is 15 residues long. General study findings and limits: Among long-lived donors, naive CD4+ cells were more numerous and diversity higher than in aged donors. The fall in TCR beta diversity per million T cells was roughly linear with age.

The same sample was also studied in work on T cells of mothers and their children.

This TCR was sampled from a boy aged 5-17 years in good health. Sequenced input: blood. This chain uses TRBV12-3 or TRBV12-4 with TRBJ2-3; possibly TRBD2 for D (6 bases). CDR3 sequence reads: CAGSLWGESTDTQYF. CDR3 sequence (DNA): TGTGCCGGCAGTTTATGGGGGGAAAGCACAGATACGCAGTATTTT.